The 17 T cell receptor beta chains given below trace back to one sample, sequenced in a study of monozygotic twins with inflammatory bowel disease. TCRdb reprocessed the 5' RACE reads, keeping one entry per CDR3 protein, no DNA. The repertoire shows nearly 450,000 distinct CDR3 sequences; the top ten hold about 2.4%. The sample taken for sequencing was blood. The receptors come from a human donor with ulcerative colitis or Crohn's disease, or a healthy co-twin of an affected twin (not recorded which).

V usage is TRBV20-1 and J usage is TRBJ2-5; checking the TCRdb D call of TRBD2 is not possible without DNA. The CDR3 is 14 amino acids. Germline assignment: CDR1 DFQATT and CDR2 SNEGSKA (reference sequence). This CDR3 reads CSARDWTIQETQYF.

This chain connects TRBV12-3 or TRBV12-4 to TRBJ1-2; TCRdb designates TRBD1, a call that cannot be tested without DNA. The CDR3 runs 17 residues. This CDR3 reads CASSLAVTGTGAYGYTF.

Here the CDR3 reads CSARDPHFTGELFF. The J gene is TRBJ2-2, the V gene TRBV20-1. This CDR3 region has 14 residues. Germline CDR1 reads DFQATT; CDR2 reads SNEGSKA (reference sequence).

V and J are TRBV7-9 and TRBJ1-4. Germline CDR1 SEHNR, CDR2 FQNEAQ (reference sequence). The CDR3 covers 13 residues. The CDR3 sequence is CASSLVAAEKLFF.

The chain has TRBV30 and TRBJ1-1. The CDR3 consists of 11 residues. Germline V gene sequence: CDR1 GTSNPN, CDR2 SVGIG (reference sequence). Here the CDR3 reads CASSGVPEAFF.

The chain links TRBV2 to TRBJ1-5; TCRdb returns TRBD1, unconfirmable since there is no DNA. This CDR3 has 15 amino acids. The V gene's germline CDR1 is SNHLY and CDR2 FYNNEI. The CDR3 here is CASSEEAGANQPQHF.

This chain connects TRBV29-1 to TRBJ2-1; lacking DNA, the TRBD2 call made by TCRdb goes unchecked. The CDR3 spans 13 residues. The germline gives CDR1 SQVTM, CDR2 ANQGSEA. The CDR3 sequence is CSVESGGDNEQFF.

The chain links TRBV28 to TRBJ1-2; TCRdb's assignment of TRBD1 cannot be checked, as there is no DNA. The CDR3 totals 13 residues. In germline, CDR1 is MDHEN, CDR2 SYDVKM. The CDR3 here is CASRPMGEGGYTF.

The rearrangement joins TRBV7-2 to TRBJ2-3; TCRdb lists TRBD1, though no DNA is available to test this call. Germline CDR1 and CDR2: SGHTA and FQGNSA. CDR3 length equals 16 residues. The CDR3 loop is CASSLATSGGLDTQYF.

This chain uses TRBV6-2 or TRBV6-3 with TRBJ2-3. The CDR3 contains 12 residues. Germline V gene sequence: CDR1 MNHEY, CDR2 SVGEGT. This CDR3 reads CASSSTLLGVDF.

The chain employs TRBV7-2 and TRBJ2-7; with no DNA, the TCRdb D assignment of TRBD2 cannot be verified. The CDR3 extends over 13 amino acids. Germline assignment: CDR1 SGHTA and CDR2 FQGNSA. This CDR3 is CASSQTEGYEQYF.

The V gene is TRBV19, the J gene TRBJ1-5. This CDR3 region has 15 residues. Germline CDR1 and CDR2: LNHDA and SQIVND (reference sequence). The CDR3: CASSMGAYSNQPQHF. The variable domain in full, with the rest retrieved from reference TRBV19 and TRBJ1-5, is DGGITQSPKYLFRKEGQNVTLSCEQNLNHDAMYWYRQDPGQGLRLIYYSQIVNDFQKGDIAEGYSVSREKKESFPLTVTSAQKNPTAFYLCASSMGAYSNQPQHFGDGTRLSIL.

The rearrangement links TRBV29-1 to TRBJ1-1. The V gene's germline CDR1 is SQVTM and CDR2 ANQGSEA. The length of the CDR3 is 13 residues. This CDR3 reads CSVRMGLDTEAFF.

The rearrangement links TRBV5-1 to TRBJ2-3; the D call of TRBD1 rests on TCRdb alone, since no DNA is present to check it. In germline, CDR1 is SGHRS, CDR2 YFSETQ. The CDR3 extends over 14 amino acids. CDR3 sequence: CASSSPGQGLTQYF.

The chain uses TRBV20-1 and TRBJ2-4; with no DNA, the TCRdb D assignment of TRBD1 cannot be verified. This CDR3 contains 14 residues. Per germline, CDR1 DFQATT and CDR2 SNEGSKA (reference sequence). The CDR3 protein is CSARDTGVEDIQYF.

The chain couples TRBV7-9 to TRBJ2-7; the TCRdb call, TRBD1, lacks DNA for checking. The germline V gene encodes CDR1 SEHNR and CDR2 FQNEAQ (reference sequence). This CDR3 spans 15 amino acids. CDR3 in amino acids: CASSFEGAGSYEQYF.

This sequence joins TRBV20-1 and TRBJ2-3; TCRdb's assignment of TRBD2 cannot be checked, as there is no DNA. Per the germline V gene, CDR1 is DFQATT and CDR2 is SNEGSKA (reference sequence). CDR3 length: 14 residues. CDR3 in amino acids: CSARKGLGTDTQYF.